The T cell receptor beta chain under discussion was sequenced for a study of T-cell memory formation after mild COVID-19. Looked up from germline, CDR1 is SQVTM and CDR2 is ANQGSEA. The CDR3 is 12 residues long. V shed 4 bases and J shed 7 bases, with 11 bases lying between them. TCRdb re-called the 5' RACE reads with MiXCR, one entry per CDR3 protein. The table lists a few hundred thousand distinct CDR3 sequences, 15% to 20% of them singletons. Of note for this clonotype: Its matching antigen is unknown.

Whole-study results and caveats: There was no confirmation that second-wave clones peaking on day 37 were SARS-CoV-2 specific. The study found balanced CD4/CD8 in clones contracting day 15 to 85 and a CD4+ lean in later expanders. CD4+ contracting clones lay mainly in CM and EM, CD8+ ones in EMRA.

This sequence originates from a man younger than 35 who had mild COVID-19 (a few samples of this study predate the infection). Cell type and time point are not known. Sequencing used PBMCs or a T cell subset sorted from them (not recorded which). The rearrangement joins TRBV29-1 to TRBJ1-3, with D perhaps TRBD1 (5 bases). This CDR3 reads CSVGTRGNTIYF. CDR3 in DNA: TGCAGCGTTGGGACTCGGGGGAACACCATATATTTT.